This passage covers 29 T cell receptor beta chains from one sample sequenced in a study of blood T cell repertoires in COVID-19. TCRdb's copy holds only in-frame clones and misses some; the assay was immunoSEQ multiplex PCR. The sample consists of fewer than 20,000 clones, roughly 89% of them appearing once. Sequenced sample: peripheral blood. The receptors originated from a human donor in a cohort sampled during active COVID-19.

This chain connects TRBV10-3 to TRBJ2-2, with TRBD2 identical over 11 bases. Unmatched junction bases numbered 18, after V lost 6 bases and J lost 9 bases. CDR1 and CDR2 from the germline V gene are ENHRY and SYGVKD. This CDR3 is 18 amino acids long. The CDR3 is CAIRGTSGPETPIRELFF. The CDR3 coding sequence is TGTGCCATCAGAGGGACTAGCGGACCCGAAACACCCATTAGGGAGCTGTTTTTT.

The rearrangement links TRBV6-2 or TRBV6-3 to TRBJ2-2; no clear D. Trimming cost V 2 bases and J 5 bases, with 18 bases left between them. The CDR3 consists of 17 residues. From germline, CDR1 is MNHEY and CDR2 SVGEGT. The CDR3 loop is CASSYPTSVARTGELFF. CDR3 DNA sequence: TGTGCCAGCAGTTACCCAACATCGGTCGCGAGGACCGGGGAGCTGTTTTTT.

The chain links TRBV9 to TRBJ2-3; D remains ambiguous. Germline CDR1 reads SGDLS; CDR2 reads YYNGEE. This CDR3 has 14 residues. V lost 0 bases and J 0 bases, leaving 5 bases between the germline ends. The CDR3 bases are TGTGCCAGCAGCGTAGACGGGAGCACAGATACGCAGTATTTT. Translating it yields CASSVDGSTDTQYF.

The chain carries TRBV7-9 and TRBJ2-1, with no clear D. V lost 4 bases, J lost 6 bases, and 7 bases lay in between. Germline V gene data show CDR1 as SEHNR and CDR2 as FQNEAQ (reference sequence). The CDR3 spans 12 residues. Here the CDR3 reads CASSSASNEQFF. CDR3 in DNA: TGTGCCAGCAGCTCCGCTAGCAATGAGCAGTTCTTC.

The CDR3 nucleotides are TGTGCCACCAGCAGGGCTCGACTAGCGGAAAGCAATGAGCAGTTCTTC. Its translation is CATSRARLAESNEQFF. The rearrangement uses TRBV15 and TRBJ2-1; 9 positions match TRBD2. Per the germline V gene, CDR1 is LNHNV and CDR2 is YYDKDF (reference sequence). The CDR3 consists of 16 residues. J lost 6 bases, V lost 3 bases, and 9 bases had no gene match.

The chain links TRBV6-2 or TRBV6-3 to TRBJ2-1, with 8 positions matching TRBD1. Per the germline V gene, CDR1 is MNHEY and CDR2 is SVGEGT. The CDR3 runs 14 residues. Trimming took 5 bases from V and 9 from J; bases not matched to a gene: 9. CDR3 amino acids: CASSTAGTGAEQFF. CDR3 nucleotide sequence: TGTGCCAGCAGTACAGCCGGGACAGGTGCTGAGCAGTTCTTC.

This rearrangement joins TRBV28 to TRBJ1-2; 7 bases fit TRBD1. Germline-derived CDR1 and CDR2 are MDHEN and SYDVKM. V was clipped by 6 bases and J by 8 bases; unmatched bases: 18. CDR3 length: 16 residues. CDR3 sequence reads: CASSLRGFFTGGGYTF. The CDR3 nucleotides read TGTGCCAGCAGCCTCAGGGGGTTCTTTACCGGCGGCGGCTACACCTTC.

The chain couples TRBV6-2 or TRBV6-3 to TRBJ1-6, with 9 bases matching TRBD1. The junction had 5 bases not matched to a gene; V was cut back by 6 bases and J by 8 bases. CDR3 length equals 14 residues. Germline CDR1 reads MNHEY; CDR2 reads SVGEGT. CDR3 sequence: CASSRDRDDSPLHF. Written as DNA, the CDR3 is TGTGCCAGCAGCCGGGACAGGGACGATTCACCCCTCCACTTT.

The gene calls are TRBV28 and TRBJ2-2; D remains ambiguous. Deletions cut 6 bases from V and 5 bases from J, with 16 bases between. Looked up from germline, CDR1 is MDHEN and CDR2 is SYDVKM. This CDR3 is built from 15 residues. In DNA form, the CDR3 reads TGTGCCAGCAGCCCCTCCTACCCGGAGACCGGGGAGCTGTTTTTT. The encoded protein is CASSPSYPETGELFF.

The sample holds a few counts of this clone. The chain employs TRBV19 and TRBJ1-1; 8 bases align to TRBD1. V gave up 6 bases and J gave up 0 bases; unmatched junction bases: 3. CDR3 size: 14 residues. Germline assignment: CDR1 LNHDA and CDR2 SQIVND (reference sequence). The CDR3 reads CASRTGDMNTEAFF. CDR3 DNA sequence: TGTGCCAGTAGGACAGGGGACATGAACACTGAAGCTTTCTTT.

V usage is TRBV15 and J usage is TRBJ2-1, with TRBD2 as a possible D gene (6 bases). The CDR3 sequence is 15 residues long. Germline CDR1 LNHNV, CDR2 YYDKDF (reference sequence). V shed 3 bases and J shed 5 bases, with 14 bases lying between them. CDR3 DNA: TGTGCCACCAGCAGGTCCCGGGACTTCAACAATGAGCAGTTCTTC. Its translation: CATSRSRDFNNEQFF.

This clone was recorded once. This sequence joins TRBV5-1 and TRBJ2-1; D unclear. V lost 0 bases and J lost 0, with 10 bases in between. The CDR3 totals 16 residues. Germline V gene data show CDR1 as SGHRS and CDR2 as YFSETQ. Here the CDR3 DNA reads TGCGCCAGCAGCTTGGACTCTCCTAGCTCCTACAATGAGCAGTTCTTC. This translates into CASSLDSPSSYNEQFF.

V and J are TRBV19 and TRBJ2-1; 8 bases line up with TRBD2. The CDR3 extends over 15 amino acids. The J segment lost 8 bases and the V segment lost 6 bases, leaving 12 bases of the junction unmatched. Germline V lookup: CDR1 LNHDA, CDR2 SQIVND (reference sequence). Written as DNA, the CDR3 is TGTGCCAGTAGAAGGAGCGGGAGTCGTTTGGATGAGCAGTTCTTC. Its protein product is CASRRSGSRLDEQFF. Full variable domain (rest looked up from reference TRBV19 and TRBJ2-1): DGGITQSPKYLFRKEGQNVTLSCEQNLNHDAMYWYRQDPGQGLRLIYYSQIVNDFQKGDIAEGYSVSREKKESFPLTVTSAQKNPTAFYLCASRRSGSRLDEQFFGPGTRLTVL.

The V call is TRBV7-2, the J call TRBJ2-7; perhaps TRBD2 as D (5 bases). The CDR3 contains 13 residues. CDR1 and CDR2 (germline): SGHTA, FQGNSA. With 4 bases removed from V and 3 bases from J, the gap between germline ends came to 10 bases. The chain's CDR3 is CASSSNGVYEQYF. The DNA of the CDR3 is TGTGCCAGCAGCTCAAACGGGGTCTACGAGCAGTACTTC.

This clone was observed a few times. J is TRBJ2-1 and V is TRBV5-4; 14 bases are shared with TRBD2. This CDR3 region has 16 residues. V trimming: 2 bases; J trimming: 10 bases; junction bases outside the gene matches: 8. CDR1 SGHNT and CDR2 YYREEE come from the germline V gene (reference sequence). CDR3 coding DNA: TGTGCCAGCAGCTTAGGTGGGACTAGCGGGAGCAGGGAGCAGTTCTTC. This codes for CASSLGGTSGSREQFF.

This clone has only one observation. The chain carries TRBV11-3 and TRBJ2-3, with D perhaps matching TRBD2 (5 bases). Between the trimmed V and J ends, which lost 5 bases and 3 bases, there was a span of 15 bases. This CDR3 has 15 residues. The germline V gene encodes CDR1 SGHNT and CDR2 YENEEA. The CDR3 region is CASSTGLVGTDTQYF. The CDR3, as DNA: TGTGCCAGCAGCACCGGACTGGTAGGGACAGATACGCAGTATTTT.

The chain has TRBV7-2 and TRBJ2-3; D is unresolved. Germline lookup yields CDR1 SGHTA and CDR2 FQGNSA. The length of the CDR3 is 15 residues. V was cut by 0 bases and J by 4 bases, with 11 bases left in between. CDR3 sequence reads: CTSSLAGILADTQYF. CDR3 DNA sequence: TGTACCAGCAGCTTAGCAGGCATTCTAGCAGATACGCAGTATTTT.

CDR3 bases: TGTGCCAGTAGTATAAATCCCAGCGGGAGGTCCGGGGAGCTGTTTTTT. It encodes CASSINPSGRSGELFF. This sequence joins TRBV19 and TRBJ2-2, with TRBD2 identical over 9 bases. The germline gives CDR1 LNHDA, CDR2 SQIVND (reference sequence). This CDR3 spans 16 amino acids. Losses at the gene ends were 2 bases for V and 6 bases for J; bases not matched to a gene: 7.

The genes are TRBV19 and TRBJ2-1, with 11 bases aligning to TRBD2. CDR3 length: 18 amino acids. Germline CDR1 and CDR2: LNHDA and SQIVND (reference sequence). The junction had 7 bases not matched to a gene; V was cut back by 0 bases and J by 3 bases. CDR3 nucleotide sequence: TGTGCCAGTAGTATAGATCCCCCCGGGACTAGCGGCTACAATGAGCAGTTCTTC. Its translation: CASSIDPPGTSGYNEQFF.

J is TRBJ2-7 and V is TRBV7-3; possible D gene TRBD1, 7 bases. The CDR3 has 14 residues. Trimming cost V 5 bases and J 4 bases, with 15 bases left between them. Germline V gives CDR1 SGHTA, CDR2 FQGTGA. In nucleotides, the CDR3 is TGTGCCAGCAGCCCTCAGGGGGGCGGTTACGAGCAGTACTTC. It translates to CASSPQGGGYEQYF.

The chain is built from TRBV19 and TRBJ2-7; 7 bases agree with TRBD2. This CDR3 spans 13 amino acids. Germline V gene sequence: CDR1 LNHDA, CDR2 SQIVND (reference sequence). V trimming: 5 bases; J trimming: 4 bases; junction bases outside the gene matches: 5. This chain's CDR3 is CASSQGGTYEQYF. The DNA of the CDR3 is TGTGCCAGTAGTCAGGGAGGGACGTACGAGCAGTACTTC.

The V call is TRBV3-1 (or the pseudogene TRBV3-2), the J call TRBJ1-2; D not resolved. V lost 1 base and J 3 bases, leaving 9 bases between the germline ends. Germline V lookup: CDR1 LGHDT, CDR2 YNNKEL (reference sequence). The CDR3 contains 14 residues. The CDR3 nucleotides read TGTGCCAGCAGCCAAGTCACAGCCGACTATGGCTACACCTTC. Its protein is CASSQVTADYGYTF.

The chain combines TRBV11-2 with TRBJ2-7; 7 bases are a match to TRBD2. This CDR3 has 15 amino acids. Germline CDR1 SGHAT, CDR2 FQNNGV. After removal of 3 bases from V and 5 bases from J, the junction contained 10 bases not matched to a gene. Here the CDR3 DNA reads TGTGCCAGCAGCTTCCTGAGCGGGATCGGAAACGAGCAGTACTTC. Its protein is CASSFLSGIGNEQYF.

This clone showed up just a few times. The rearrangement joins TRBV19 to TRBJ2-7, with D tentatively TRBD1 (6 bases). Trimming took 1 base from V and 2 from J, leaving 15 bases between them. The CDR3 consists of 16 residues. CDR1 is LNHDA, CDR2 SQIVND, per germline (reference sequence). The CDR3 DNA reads TGTGCCAGTAGTATAGTTTGGGGGCTGACCGCCTACGAGCAGTACTTC. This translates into CASSIVWGLTAYEQYF.

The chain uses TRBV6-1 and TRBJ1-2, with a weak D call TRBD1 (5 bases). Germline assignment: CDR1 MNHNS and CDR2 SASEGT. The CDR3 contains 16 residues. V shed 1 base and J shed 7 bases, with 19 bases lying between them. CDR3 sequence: CASSEGTPGRLRGYTF. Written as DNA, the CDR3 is TGTGCCAGCAGTGAAGGGACACCAGGGCGCCTCCGTGGCTACACCTTC.

The CDR3 loop is CASSVDRGGEKLFF. In DNA, the CDR3 is TGTGCCAGCAGCGTAGACAGGGGTGGGGAAAAACTGTTTTTT. The chain carries TRBV9 and TRBJ1-4, with 7 bases fitting TRBD1. The germline gives CDR1 SGDLS, CDR2 YYNGEE. This CDR3 has 14 residues. V gave up 0 bases and J gave up 8 bases; unmatched junction bases: 4.

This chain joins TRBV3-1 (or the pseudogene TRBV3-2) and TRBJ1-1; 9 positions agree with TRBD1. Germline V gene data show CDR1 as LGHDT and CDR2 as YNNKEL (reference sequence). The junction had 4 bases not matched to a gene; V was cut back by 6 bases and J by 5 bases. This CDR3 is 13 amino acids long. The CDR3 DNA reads TGTGCCAGCAGATCCGGGACAGGGACTGAAGCTTTCTTT. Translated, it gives CASRSGTGTEAFF.

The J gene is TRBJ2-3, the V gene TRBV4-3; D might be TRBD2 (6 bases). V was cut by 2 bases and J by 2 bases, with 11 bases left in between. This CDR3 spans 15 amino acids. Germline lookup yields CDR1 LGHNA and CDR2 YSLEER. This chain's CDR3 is CASSQLSGPTDTQYF. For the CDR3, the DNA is TGCGCCAGCAGCCAACTTAGCGGACCCACAGATACGCAGTATTTT.

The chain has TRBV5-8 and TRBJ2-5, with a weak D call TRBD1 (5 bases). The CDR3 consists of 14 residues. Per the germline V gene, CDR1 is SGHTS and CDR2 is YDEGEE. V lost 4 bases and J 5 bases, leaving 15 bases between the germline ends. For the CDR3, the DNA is TGTGCCAGCAGCAGGGGCGAAGGATCGGAGACCCAGTACTTC. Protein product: CASSRGEGSETQYF.